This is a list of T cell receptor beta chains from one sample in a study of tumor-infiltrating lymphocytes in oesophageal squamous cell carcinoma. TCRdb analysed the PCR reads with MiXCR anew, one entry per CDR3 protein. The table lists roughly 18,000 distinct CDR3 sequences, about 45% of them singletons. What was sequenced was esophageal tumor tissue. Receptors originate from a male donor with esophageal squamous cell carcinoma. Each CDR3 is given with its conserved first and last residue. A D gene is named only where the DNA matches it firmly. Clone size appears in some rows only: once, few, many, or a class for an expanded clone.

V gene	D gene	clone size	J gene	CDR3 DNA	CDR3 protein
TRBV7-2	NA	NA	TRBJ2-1	TGTGCCAGCAGCTTAGAACAACTTCTGGCCAATGAGCAGTTCTTC	CASSLEQLLANEQFF
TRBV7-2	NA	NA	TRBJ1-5	TGTGCCAGCAGCTTAGGGGGGGCGGGGGGCAATCAGCCCCAGCATTTT	CASSLGGAGGNQPQHF
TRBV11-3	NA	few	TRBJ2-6	NA	CASSFWPGLWLHLRF
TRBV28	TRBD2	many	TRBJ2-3	TGTGCCAGCAGTTTACCCTCTAGCGGGATGGCTCGCACAGATACGCAGTATTTT	CASSLPSSGMARTDTQYF
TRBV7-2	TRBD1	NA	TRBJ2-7	TGTGCCAGCAGCTTGGACAGGGGGTACTACGAGCAGTACTTC	CASSLDRGYYEQYF
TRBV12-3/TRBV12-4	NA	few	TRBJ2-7	TGTGCCAGCAGTTTTGGGATTTCACAGTACGAGCAGTACTTC	CASSFGISQYEQYF
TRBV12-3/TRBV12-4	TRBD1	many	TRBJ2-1	TGTGCCAGCACCTGGACAGGGGCGGACAATGAGCAGTTCTTC	CASTWTGADNEQFF
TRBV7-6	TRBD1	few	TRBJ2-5	TGTGCCAGCAGCTCCTCAGGGGGCGCAGGGAAGACCCAGTACTTC	CASSSSGGAGKTQYF
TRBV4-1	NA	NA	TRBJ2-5	TGCGCCAGCGCCGGGATCCAAGAGACCCAGTACTTC	CASAGIQETQYF
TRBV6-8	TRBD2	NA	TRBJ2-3	TGTGCCAGCAGTACAGCGGGAGTACCAGATACGCAGTATTTT	CASSTAGVPDTQYF
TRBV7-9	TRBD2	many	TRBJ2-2	TGTGCCAGCAGCTCCTCTCCGGGACTAGCGGCTCCGCGGGAGGAGCTGTTTTTT	CASSSSPGLAAPREELFF
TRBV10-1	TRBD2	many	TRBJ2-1	TGCGCCAGCAGTGCGGAACTAGCGGGAGCGAATGAGCAGTTCTTC	CASSAELAGANEQFF
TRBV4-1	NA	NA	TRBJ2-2	TGCGCCAGCAGCCAAGTCTCTGGGAGCGGATACACCGGGGAGCTGTTTTTT	CASSQVSGSGYTGELFF